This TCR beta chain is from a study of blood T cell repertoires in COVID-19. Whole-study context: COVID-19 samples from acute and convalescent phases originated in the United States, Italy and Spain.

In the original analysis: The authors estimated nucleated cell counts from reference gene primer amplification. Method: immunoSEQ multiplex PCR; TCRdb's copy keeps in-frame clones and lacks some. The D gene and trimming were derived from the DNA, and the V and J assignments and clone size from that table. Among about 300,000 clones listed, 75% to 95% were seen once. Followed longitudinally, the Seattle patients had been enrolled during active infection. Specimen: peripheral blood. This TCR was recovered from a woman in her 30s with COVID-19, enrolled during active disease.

The CDR3 DNA sequence: TGTGCCAGCAGGTACAGGGATCTTCAGCCCCAGCATTTT. Its protein product is CASRYRDLQPQHF. The genes are TRBV28 and TRBJ1-5, with D possibly matching TRBD1 (6 bases). Per the germline V gene, CDR1 is MDHEN and CDR2 is SYDVKM. V lost 6 bases to trimming and J lost 6 bases, with 12 bases between them. The CDR3 contains 13 residues.